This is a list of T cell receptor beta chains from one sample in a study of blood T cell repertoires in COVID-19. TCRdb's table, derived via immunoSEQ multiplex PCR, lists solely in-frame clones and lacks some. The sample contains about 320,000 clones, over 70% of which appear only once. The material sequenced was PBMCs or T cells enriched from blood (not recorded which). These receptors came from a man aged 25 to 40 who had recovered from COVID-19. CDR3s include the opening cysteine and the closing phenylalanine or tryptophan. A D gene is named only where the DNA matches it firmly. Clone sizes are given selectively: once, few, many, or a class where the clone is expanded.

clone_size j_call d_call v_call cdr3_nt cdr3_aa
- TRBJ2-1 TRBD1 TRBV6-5 TGTGCCAGCAGCAACGCCGGGACAGGGGGCAGTGAGCAGTTCTTC CASSNAGTGGSEQFF
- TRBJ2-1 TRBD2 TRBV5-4 TGTGCCAGCAGCCCTCCCGGGGGGGGTGAGCAGTTCTTC CASSPPGGGEQFF
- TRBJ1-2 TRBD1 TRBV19 TGTGCCAGTATTCATCTTGCTTCAGGGGGCTTGAACTATGGCTACACCTTC CASIHLASGGLNYGYTF
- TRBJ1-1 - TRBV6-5 TGTGCCAGCAGTTACTCGAGTGGGCGCACTGAAGCTTTCTTT CASSYSSGRTEAFF
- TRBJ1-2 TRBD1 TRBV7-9 TGTGCCAGCAGCTTATCCGGACAGGGACTCTATGGCTACACCTTC CASSLSGQGLYGYTF
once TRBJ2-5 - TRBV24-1 TGTGCCACCAGTGATCGACTAGGGCGGGGGCCCGAAGAGACCCAGTACTTC CATSDRLGRGPEETQYF
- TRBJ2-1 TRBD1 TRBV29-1 TGCAGCGTTGAAGTGCGGGACAGGAGCTCCTACAATGAGCAGTTCTTC CSVEVRDRSSYNEQFF
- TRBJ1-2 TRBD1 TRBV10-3 TGTGCCATCAGATCCCCCCTCACCAGGGGGTACTATGGCTACACCTTC CAIRSPLTRGYYGYTF
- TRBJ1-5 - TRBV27 TGTGCCAGCAGCCCCCGACGGACAAATCAGCCCCAGCATTTT CASSPRRTNQPQHF
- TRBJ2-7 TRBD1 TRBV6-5 TGTGCCAGCAGCCTACAGGGGGCGTCACGCGAGCAGTACTTC CASSLQGASREQYF